This TCR beta chain was observed in a study of identical twins. This clonotype occurred a few times. Its antigen is as yet unknown. TCRdb independently ran MiXCR on the 5' RACE reads; one entry per CDR3 protein. Of about 530,000 distinct CDR3 sequences listed, approximately 20% are singletons. Germline V lookup: CDR1 SGHRS, CDR2 YFSETQ. The CDR3 length is 15 residues. V was pared by 4 bases and J by 0 bases, with 14 bases between. Findings of the study overall: Alpha sequences out of frame and shared by twins had excess low generation probability. The authors noted that invariant MAIT and iNKT cells could partly confound zero-insertion analyses. Insertions were fewer in abundant cord blood beta clonotypes, whereas memory repertoires showed none of this pattern.

In addition, the sample was reused for a study of yellow fever vaccine responses in identical twins.

This chain uses TRBV5-1 with TRBJ2-7; no clear D. The sequenced sample consisted of CD4+ T cells sorted from blood. This receptor was obtained from a young woman in good health. CDR3 bases: TGCGCCAGCAGCCGGGTTGGGTCAGACTCCTACGAGCAGTACTTC. Translated, it gives CASSRVGSDSYEQYF.